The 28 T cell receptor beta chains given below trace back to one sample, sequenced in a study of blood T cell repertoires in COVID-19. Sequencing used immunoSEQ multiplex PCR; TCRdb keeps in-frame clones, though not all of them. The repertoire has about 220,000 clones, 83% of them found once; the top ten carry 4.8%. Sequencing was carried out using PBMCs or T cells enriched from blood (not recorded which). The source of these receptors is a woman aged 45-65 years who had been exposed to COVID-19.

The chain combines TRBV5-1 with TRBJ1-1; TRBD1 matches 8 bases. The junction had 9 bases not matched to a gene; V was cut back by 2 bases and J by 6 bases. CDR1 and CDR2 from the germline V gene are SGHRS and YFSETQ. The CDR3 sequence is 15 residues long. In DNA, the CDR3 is TGCGCCAGCAGCTTTAACCGGGACAGGCAAGCTGAAGCTTTCTTT. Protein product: CASSFNRDRQAEAFF.

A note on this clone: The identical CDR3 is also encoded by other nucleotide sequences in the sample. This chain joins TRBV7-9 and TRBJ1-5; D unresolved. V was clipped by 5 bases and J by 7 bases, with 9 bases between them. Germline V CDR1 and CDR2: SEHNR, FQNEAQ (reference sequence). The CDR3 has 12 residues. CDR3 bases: TGTGCCAGCAGCCTTGGAGGACAGCCCCAGCATTTT. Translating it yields CASSLGGQPQHF.

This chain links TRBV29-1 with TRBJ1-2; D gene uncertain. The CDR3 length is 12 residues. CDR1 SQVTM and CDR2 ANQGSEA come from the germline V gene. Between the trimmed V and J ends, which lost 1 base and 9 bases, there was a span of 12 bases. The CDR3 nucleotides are TGCAGCGTTGAAGGGGTGTGGGCTAGCTACACCTTC. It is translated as CSVEGVWASYTF.

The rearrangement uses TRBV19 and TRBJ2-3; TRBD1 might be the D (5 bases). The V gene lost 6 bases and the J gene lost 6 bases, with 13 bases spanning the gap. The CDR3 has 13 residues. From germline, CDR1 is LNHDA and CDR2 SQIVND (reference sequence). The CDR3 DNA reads TGTGCCAGTAGCTCCAGGGTTATCGATACGCAGTATTTT. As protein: CASSSRVIDTQYF.

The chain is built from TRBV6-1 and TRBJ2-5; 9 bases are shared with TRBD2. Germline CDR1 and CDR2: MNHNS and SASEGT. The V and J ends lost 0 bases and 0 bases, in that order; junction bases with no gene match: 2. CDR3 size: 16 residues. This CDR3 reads CASSEAGLAYQETQYF. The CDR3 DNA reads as TGTGCCAGCAGTGAAGCGGGACTAGCCTACCAAGAGACCCAGTACTTC.

CDR3 residues: CASSPGPPGTQYF. The CDR3 region has the DNA TGTGCCAGCTCACCCGGGCCCCCGGGGACGCAGTATTTT. The J gene is TRBJ2-3, the V gene TRBV18, with D possibly matching TRBD2 (5 bases). V was clipped by 3 bases and J by 9 bases, with 13 bases between them. Germline lookup yields CDR1 KGHSH and CDR2 LQKENI. CDR3 length: 13 residues. The complete variable domain, with remaining parts taken from reference TRBV18 and TRBJ2-3, reads NAGVMQNPRHLVRRRGQEARLRCSPMKGHSHVYWYRQLPEEGLKFMVYLQKENIIDESGMPKERFSAEFPKEGPSILRIQQVVRGDSAAYFCASSPGPPGTQYFGPGTRLTVL.

The CDR3 sequence: CASSTTGANYGYTF. The CDR3 nucleotides are TGTGCCAGCAGCACCACAGGGGCCAACTATGGCTACACCTTC. The rearrangement uses TRBV3-1 (or the pseudogene TRBV3-2) and TRBJ1-2; 7 bases are shared with TRBD1. With 5 bases clipped from V and 2 bases from J, the junction kept 5 bases outside the gene matches. Per germline, CDR1 LGHDT and CDR2 YNNKEL (reference sequence). The CDR3 contains 14 residues.

The CDR3 protein is CASSLLTGESEKLFF. CDR3 bases: TGCGCCAGCAGCCTTCTGACAGGGGAGAGTGAAAAACTGTTTTTT. The chain employs TRBV5-1 and TRBJ1-4; 8 bases line up with TRBD1. This CDR3 has 15 residues. The trim removed 4 bases at V and 7 bases at J, leaving 9 bases unmatched. Looked up from germline, CDR1 is SGHRS and CDR2 is YFSETQ.

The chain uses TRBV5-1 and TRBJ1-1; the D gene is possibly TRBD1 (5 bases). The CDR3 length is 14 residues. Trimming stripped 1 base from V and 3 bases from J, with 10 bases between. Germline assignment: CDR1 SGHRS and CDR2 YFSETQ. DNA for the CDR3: TGCGCCAGCAGCTTGCCAGGGCAGGACACTGAAGCTTTCTTT. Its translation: CASSLPGQDTEAFF.

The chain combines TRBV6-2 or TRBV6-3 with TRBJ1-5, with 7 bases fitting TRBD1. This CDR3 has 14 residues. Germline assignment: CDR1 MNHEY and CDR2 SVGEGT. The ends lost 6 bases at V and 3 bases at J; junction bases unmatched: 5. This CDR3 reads CASSRQGLNQPQHF. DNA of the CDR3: TGTGCCAGCAGCCGACAGGGCCTCAATCAGCCCCAGCATTTT.

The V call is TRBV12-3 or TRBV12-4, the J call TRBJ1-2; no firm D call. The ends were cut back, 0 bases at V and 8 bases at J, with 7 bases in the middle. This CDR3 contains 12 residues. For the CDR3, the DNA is TGTGCCAGCAGTTTAGCGGTGGGCGGCTACACCTTC. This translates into CASSLAVGGYTF.

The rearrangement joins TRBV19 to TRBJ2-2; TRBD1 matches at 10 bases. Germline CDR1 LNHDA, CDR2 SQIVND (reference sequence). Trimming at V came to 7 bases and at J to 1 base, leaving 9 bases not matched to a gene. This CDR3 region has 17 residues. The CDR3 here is CASTKGQGRGNTGELFF. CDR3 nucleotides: TGTGCCAGTACGAAGGGACAGGGGAGGGGGAACACCGGGGAGCTGTTTTTT.

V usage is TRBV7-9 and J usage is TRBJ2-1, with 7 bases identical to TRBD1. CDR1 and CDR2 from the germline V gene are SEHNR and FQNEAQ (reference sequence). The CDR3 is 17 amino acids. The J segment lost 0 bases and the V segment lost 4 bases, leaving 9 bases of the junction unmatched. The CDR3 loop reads CASSSHDRVDSYNEQFF. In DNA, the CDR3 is TGTGCCAGCAGCTCCCACGACAGGGTGGACTCCTACAATGAGCAGTTCTTC.

The CDR3 DNA follows: TGTGCCAGCAGCTTGGAACTAGCGGGGAACAATGAGCAGTTCTTC. It specifies CASSLELAGNNEQFF. This chain connects TRBV5-4 to TRBJ2-1; 10 nucleotides line up with TRBD2. J lost 5 bases, V lost 0 bases, and 2 bases had no gene match. Germline assignment: CDR1 SGHNT and CDR2 YYREEE (reference sequence). This CDR3 comprises 15 residues.

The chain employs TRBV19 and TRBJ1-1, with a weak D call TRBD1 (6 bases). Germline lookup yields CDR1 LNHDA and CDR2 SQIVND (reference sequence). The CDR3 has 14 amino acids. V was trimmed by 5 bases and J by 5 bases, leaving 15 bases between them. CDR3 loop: CASSPRGGRTEAFF. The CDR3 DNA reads TGTGCCAGTAGTCCTCGGGGGGGCCGGACTGAAGCTTTCTTT.

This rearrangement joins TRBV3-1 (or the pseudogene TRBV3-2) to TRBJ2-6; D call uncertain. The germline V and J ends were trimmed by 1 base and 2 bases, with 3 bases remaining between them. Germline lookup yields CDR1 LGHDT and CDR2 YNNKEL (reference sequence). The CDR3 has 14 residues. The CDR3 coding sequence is TGTGCCAGCAGCCAAGCAGCTGGGGCCAACGTCCTGACTTTC. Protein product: CASSQAAGANVLTF.

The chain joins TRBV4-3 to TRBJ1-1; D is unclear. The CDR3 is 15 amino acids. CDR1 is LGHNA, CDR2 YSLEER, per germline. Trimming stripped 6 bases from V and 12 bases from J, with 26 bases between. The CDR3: CASSTSSGPLRGTFF. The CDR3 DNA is TGCGCCAGCAGTACCTCGAGTGGGCCTCTCCGCGGGACTTTCTTT.

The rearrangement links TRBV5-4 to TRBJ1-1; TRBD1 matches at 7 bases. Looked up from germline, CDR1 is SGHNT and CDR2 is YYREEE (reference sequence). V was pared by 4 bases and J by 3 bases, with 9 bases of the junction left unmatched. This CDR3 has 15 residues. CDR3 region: CASSGMTGPYTEAFF. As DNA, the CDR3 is TGTGCCAGCAGCGGGATGACAGGGCCCTACACTGAAGCTTTCTTT.

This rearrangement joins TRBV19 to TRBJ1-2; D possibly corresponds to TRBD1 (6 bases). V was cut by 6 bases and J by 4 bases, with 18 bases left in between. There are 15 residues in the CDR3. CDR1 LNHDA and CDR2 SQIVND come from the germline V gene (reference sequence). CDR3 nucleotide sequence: TGTGCCAGTAGAAAAGCAGGGGCGGTTGGCTATGGCTACACCTTC. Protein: CASRKAGAVGYGYTF.

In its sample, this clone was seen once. The CDR3 spells CSASWSGNEKLFF. CDR3 coding DNA: TGCAGTGCTAGTTGGTCCGGGAATGAAAAACTGTTTTTT. The gene calls are TRBV20-1 and TRBJ1-4; D is undetermined. Germline CDR1 DFQATT, CDR2 SNEGSKA (reference sequence). V lost 3 bases, J lost 5 bases, and 10 bases lay in between. The CDR3 has 13 amino acids.

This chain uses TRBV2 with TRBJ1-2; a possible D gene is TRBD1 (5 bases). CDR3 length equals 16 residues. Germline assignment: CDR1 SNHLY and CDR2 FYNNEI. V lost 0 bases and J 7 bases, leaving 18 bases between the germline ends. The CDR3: CASSEARSKGLSGYTF. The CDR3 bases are TGTGCCAGCAGTGAAGCAAGATCGAAGGGGCTAAGTGGCTACACCTTC.

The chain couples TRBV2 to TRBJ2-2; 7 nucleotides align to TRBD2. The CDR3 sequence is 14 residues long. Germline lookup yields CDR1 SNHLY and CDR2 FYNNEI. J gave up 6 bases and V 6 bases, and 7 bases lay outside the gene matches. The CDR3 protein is CASRVGLMAGELFF. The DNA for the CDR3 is TGTGCCAGCAGAGTGGGACTAATGGCCGGGGAGCTGTTTTTT.

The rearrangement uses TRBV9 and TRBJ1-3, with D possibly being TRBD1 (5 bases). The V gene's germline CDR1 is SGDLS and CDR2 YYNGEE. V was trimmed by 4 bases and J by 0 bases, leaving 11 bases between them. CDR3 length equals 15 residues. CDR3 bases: TGTGCCAGCAGCCGTGCAGGGTTCTCTGGAAACACCATATATTTT. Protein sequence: CASSRAGFSGNTIYF.

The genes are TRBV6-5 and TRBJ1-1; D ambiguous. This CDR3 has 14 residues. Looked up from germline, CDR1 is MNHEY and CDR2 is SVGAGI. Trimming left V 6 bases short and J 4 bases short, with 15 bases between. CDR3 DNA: TGTGCCAGCAGCCCCCGGTTAACGGGCACTGAAGCTTTCTTT. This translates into CASSPRLTGTEAFF.

This CDR3 is CASSAGIQPQHF. The CDR3 DNA is TGTGCCAGCAGTGCAGGGATTCAGCCCCAGCATTTT. V usage is TRBV2 and J usage is TRBJ1-5; D might be TRBD1 (5 bases). Trimming took 4 bases from V and 6 from J, leaving 7 bases between them. Germline loops: CDR1 SNHLY, CDR2 FYNNEI. The CDR3 consists of 12 residues.

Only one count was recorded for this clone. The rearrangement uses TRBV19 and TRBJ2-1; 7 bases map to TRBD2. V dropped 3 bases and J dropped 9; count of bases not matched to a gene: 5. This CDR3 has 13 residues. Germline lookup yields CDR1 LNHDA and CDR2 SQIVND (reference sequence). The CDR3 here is CASSILTGGEQFF. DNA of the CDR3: TGTGCCAGTAGTATCCTTACGGGGGGTGAGCAGTTCTTC. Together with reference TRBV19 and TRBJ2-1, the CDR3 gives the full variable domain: DGGITQSPKYLFRKEGQNVTLSCEQNLNHDAMYWYRQDPGQGLRLIYYSQIVNDFQKGDIAEGYSVSREKKESFPLTVTSAQKNPTAFYLCASSILTGGEQFFGPGTRLTVL.

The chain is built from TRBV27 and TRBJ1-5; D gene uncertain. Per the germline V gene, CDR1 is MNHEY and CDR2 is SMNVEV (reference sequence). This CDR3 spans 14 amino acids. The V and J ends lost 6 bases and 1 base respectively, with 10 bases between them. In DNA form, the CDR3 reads TGTGCCAGCAGGCGGGCCGGGAGCAATCAGCCCCAGCATTTT. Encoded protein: CASRRAGSNQPQHF.

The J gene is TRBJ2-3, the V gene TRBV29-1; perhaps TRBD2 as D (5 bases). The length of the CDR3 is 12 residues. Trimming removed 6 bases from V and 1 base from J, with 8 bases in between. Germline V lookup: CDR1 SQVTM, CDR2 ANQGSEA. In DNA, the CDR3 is TGCAGCGTCAGGCGGGGCACAGATACGCAGTATTTT. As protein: CSVRRGTDTQYF.